The TCR beta chain described here comes from a study of CD8 T cells in ankylosing spondylitis. V lost 3 bases to trimming and J lost 0 bases; unmatched junction nucleotides: 5. Germline V gives CDR1 LNHDA, CDR2 SQIVND (reference sequence). CDR3 length equals 15 residues. The study's findings and limits: Significant enrichment of disease-linked clones was reportedly seen in matched ankylosing spondylitis synovial fluid. There was a TCR beta motif, made of fewer than 10 highly homologous variants, that appeared characteristic of ankylosing spondylitis blood. Some motif variants had been reported before (in reactive arthritis synovial fluid and blood).

There are a few counts of this clonotype. Its antigen is unknown. One entry per CDR3 protein, called by TCRdb with MiXCR from the 5' RACE reads. The table has a few hundred thousand distinct CDR3 sequences, around 10% seen once. This chain connects TRBV19 to TRBJ2-7, with 7 bases identical to TRBD1. The specimen sequenced was blood, either unsorted or a sorted T cell fraction (not recorded which). This TCR was recovered from a male donor with ankylosing spondylitis or in good health (not recorded which). CDR3 residues: CASSIDGDSSYEQYF. The CDR3, as DNA: TGTGCCAGTAGTATTGACGGGGACAGCTCCTACGAGCAGTACTTC.